This T cell receptor (beta chain) was identified in a study of blood T cell repertoires in COVID-19. Sequencing used immunoSEQ multiplex PCR; TCRdb keeps in-frame clones, though not all of them. The sample has hundreds of thousands of clones; over 70% are singletons. This clone was counted only a few times. CDR1 is SGHDT, CDR2 YYEEEE, per germline. The CDR3 spans 15 residues. Deletions cut 2 bases from V and 5 bases from J, with 17 bases between. The J gene is TRBJ2-7, the V gene TRBV5-6; D is undetermined. Material: peripheral blood. This clonotype originated in a woman in her 50s with COVID-19, enrolled during active disease. CDR3 in amino acids: CASSLWSRPLHEQYF. The CDR3 coding sequence is TGTGCCAGCAGCTTATGGTCCAGGCCCCTCCACGAGCAGTACTTC.